The 30 T cell receptor beta chains below all came from one sample that was sequenced in a study of blood T cells in healthy people across ages. Alongside a J-beta primer mix, a sample-barcoded 5' primer served in a second PCR lasting 7 to 11 cycles. TCRdb re-called the 5' RACE reads with MiXCR, one entry per CDR3 protein. The sample lists more than 900,000 distinct CDR3 sequences; 25% to 30% were seen once. The same data also contributed to another study, on T cells of mothers and their children.

Sequencing was carried out using blood. Every receptor here comes from a woman between 40 and 55 years old in good health.

A few counts support this clonotype. The rearrangement uses TRBV7-9 and TRBJ2-5, with D possibly matching TRBD1 (6 bases). Germline assignment: CDR1 SEHNR and CDR2 FQNEAQ (reference sequence). The CDR3 spans 12 residues. V was clipped by 6 bases and J by 5 bases, with 10 bases between them. CDR3 amino acids: CASRAGVETQYF. For the CDR3, the DNA is TGTGCCAGCAGGGCAGGGGTTGAGACCCAGTACTTC.

This clonotype was picked up a small number of times. For the CDR3, the DNA is TGTGCCAGCAGTGAAGGGACTATCTACGAGCAGTACTTC. It is translated as CASSEGTIYEQYF. The V and J genes are TRBV6-1 and TRBJ2-7; TRBD2 might be the D (6 bases). V was cut by 1 base and J by 3 bases, with 7 bases left in between. Germline V gives CDR1 MNHNS, CDR2 SASEGT. This CDR3 is built from 13 residues.

This clonotype was seen only a few times. A much larger clone lies a single base off, so this may be a read error. J is TRBJ2-7 and V is TRBV9, with D possibly TRBD1 on 5 matching bases. CDR3 length equals 13 residues. Per the germline V gene, CDR1 is SGDLS and CDR2 is YYNGEE. The CDR3: CAGSPGISYEQYF. CDR3 bases: TGTGCCGGCAGCCCAGGGATCTCCTACGAGCAGTACTTC.

The chain recombines TRBV4-1 with TRBJ1-2; D not certain. V dropped 0 bases and J dropped 6 bases, with 8 bases sitting between them. There are 13 residues in the CDR3. Germline V gene sequence: CDR1 MGHRA, CDR2 YSYEKL. The DNA of the CDR3 is TGCGCCAGCAGCCAAGACCCCCTACATGGCTACACCTTC. Protein sequence: CASSQDPLHGYTF.

V and J are TRBV30 and TRBJ2-3; D might be TRBD1 or TRBD2, each matching 5 bases. Trimming stripped 3 bases from V and 6 bases from J, with 10 bases between. CDR1 is GTSNPN and CDR2 is SVGIG in the germline V gene (reference sequence). CDR3 size: 12 residues. The CDR3 loop reads CAWRGTGDTQYF. CDR3 sequence (DNA): TGTGCCTGGAGGGGGACCGGGGATACGCAGTATTTT.

J is TRBJ2-5 and V is TRBV7-9, with D possibly TRBD1 on 6 matching bases. CDR1 SEHNR and CDR2 FQNEAQ come from the germline V gene (reference sequence). The V end lost 5 bases, the J end lost 3 bases, and 19 bases lay between the germline ends. The CDR3 sequence is 16 residues long. The DNA of the CDR3 is TGTGCCAGCAGCGACATCAGGACAGTGAGGAAAGAGACCCAGTACTTC. Translated: CASSDIRTVRKETQYF. The full variable domain, with the rest looked up from reference TRBV7-9 and TRBJ2-5, is DTGVSQNPRHKITKRGQNVTFRCDPISEHNRLYWYRQTLGQGPEFLTYFQNEAQLEKSRLLSDRFSAERPKGSFSTLEIQRTEQGDSAMYLCASSDIRTVRKETQYFGPGTRLLVL.

The chain recombines TRBV5-1 with TRBJ2-7; 9 nucleotides match TRBD1. Losses at the gene ends were 2 bases for V and 3 bases for J; bases not matched to a gene: 9. The CDR3 length is 16 residues. The germline CDR1 and CDR2 sequences are SGHRS and YFSETQ. The DNA of the CDR3 is TGCGCCAGCAGCTTACAGGACAGGGGCTTTATCTACGAGCAGTACTTC. As protein: CASSLQDRGFIYEQYF.

The chain joins TRBV6-1 to TRBJ2-1; D might be TRBD1 or TRBD2, each matching 5 bases. The V gene's germline CDR1 is MNHNS and CDR2 SASEGT. The CDR3 spans 13 residues. V lost 6 bases and J lost 10, with 16 bases in between. This CDR3 reads CASRRDGSYEQFF. DNA of the CDR3: TGTGCCAGCAGACGGGACGGCTCCTACGAGCAGTTCTTC.

This clonotype was seen just once. This chain uses TRBV27 with TRBJ1-6; TRBD1 is a possible D gene (6 bases). In germline, CDR1 is MNHEY, CDR2 SMNVEV (reference sequence). The length of the CDR3 is 16 residues. The V end was cut by 8 bases, the J end by 1 base, with 15 bases between. The CDR3 sequence: CASQRGGGSYNSPLHF. CDR3 sequence (DNA): TGTGCCAGCCAGAGGGGAGGGGGGTCCTATAATTCACCCCTCCACTTT.

This clonotype was recorded many times. The chain uses TRBV20-1 and TRBJ2-7; 10 bases align to TRBD1. The CDR3 length is 12 residues. V lost 6 bases to trimming and J lost 4 bases; unmatched junction nucleotides: 3. Germline V gene data show CDR1 as DFQATT and CDR2 as SNEGSKA (reference sequence). CDR3 nucleotide sequence: TGCAGTGCAAGGACAGGGGGGTACGAGCAGTACTTC. Protein: CSARTGGYEQYF.

In its sample, this clonotype was seen once. The chain is built from TRBV7-9 and TRBJ1-1; 8 nucleotides align to TRBD1. The CDR3 contains 15 residues. The germline V gene encodes CDR1 SEHNR and CDR2 FQNEAQ (reference sequence). J was trimmed by 5 bases and V by 4 bases; bases with no gene match: 9. Written as DNA, the CDR3 is TGTGCCAGCAGCTCCCCGACGACAGGGGAGACTGAAGCTTTCTTT. It codes for CASSSPTTGETEAFF.

About this clonotype: A much larger clone lies a single base off, so this may be a read error. The gene calls are TRBV6-5 and TRBJ2-7, with a weak D call TRBD2 (6 bases). The germline CDR1 and CDR2 sequences are MNHEY and SVGAGI. The CDR3 extends over 14 amino acids. Trimming pared 10 bases from V and 4 bases from J, leaving 20 bases between. The CDR3, as DNA: TGTGCCACCTCGGGCGGGGCAGGGTCTTACGAGCAGTACTTC. Translating gives CATSGGAGSYEQYF.

As regards this clonotype: Given a much more abundant clone one base away, this may be a read error. V gene TRBV20-1 combines with J gene TRBJ2-5; TRBD1 might be the D (5 bases). This CDR3 has 15 amino acids. Trimming took 0 bases from V and 4 from J, leaving 15 bases between them. Germline V CDR1 and CDR2: DFQATT, SNEGSKA (reference sequence). CDR3 in amino acids: CSARDPVGPRETQYF. The CDR3 DNA sequence: TGCAGTGCTAGAGACCCGGTGGGGCCGAGAGAGACCCAGTACTTC.

This clonotype was found once. The junction departs from the called germline gene at one end, perhaps through a read error. V is TRBV3-1 and J is TRBJ1-2, with 7 bases fitting TRBD1. CDR1 is LGHDT and CDR2 is YNNKEL in the germline V gene (reference sequence). There are 13 residues in the CDR3. CDR3 in amino acids: CVSSQLGTDGYTF. The DNA for the CDR3 is TGTGTCAGCAGCCAACTCGGGACAGATGGCTACACCTTC.

The genes are TRBV12-3 or TRBV12-4 and TRBJ1-4, with a tentative D call TRBD1 (6 bases). The CDR3 covers 14 residues. Trimming removed 4 bases at V and 8 bases at J, with 14 bases between. The CDR3 spells CASSYRDTFEKLFF. CDR3 bases: TGTGCCAGCAGTTACCGGGACACCTTCGAAAAACTGTTTTTT.

In this sample, this clonotype turned up many times. The chain is built from TRBV5-1 and TRBJ2-1; a possible D gene is TRBD1 (5 bases). The V gene lost 0 bases and the J gene lost 6 bases, with 10 bases spanning the gap. This CDR3 is built from 14 residues. The germline V gene encodes CDR1 SGHRS and CDR2 YFSETQ. The CDR3 DNA sequence: TGCGCCAGCAGCTTGGACGGACACCTCAATGAGCAGTTCTTC. Residues: CASSLDGHLNEQFF.

This clonotype was recorded a few times. V is TRBV7-3 and J is TRBJ2-7; 14 nucleotides agree with TRBD2. The CDR3 is made up of 16 amino acids. J gave up 2 bases and V 5 bases, and 5 bases lay outside the gene matches. CDR1 is SGHTA, CDR2 FQGTGA, per germline. This CDR3 reads CASSVGLAGGAYEQYF. CDR3 coding DNA: TGTGCCAGCAGCGTCGGACTAGCGGGGGGAGCCTACGAGCAGTACTTC.

About this clonotype itself: A much bigger clone sits one base away, suggesting this may be a read error. The V call is TRBV5-1, the J call TRBJ2-4; the match to TRBD2 covers 12 bases. The trim removed 4 bases at V and 13 bases at J, leaving 15 bases unmatched. The CDR3 has 16 residues. CDR1 and CDR2 from the germline V gene are SGHRS and YFSETQ. The CDR3 sequence: CASSPRSSGGADEQYF. CDR3 DNA sequence: TGCGCCAGCAGCCCGCGGTCTAGCGGGGGGGCCGATGAGCAGTACTTC.

This clonotype was detected only a few times. V is TRBV4-1 and J is TRBJ2-7; 9 nucleotides align to TRBD1. Germline CDR1 reads MGHRA; CDR2 reads YSYEKL. This CDR3 contains 17 residues. The V and J ends lost 0 bases and 6 bases, in that order; junction bases with no gene match: 12. CDR3 nucleotide sequence: TGCGCCAGCAGCCAAGATCCGAAGACAGGGGGTTTTCTCGAGCAGTACTTC. Amino acid sequence: CASSQDPKTGGFLEQYF.

This chain uses TRBV7-6 with TRBJ1-4; TRBD1 agrees at 7 bases. Germline V gives CDR1 SGHVS, CDR2 FNYEAQ. The CDR3 spans 15 residues. V shed 5 bases, J shed 8 bases, and the junction held 11 bases outside the gene matches. CDR3 DNA: TGTGCCAGCAGCAAACAGACAGGGTTAAGGGAAAAACTGTTTTTT. Residues: CASSKQTGLREKLFF.

Remarks on this clonotype: A much larger clone is a single base away; this may be a read error. The CDR3 is CASSVDGTASYEQYF. The CDR3 DNA reads as TGCGCCAGCAGCGTGGACGGGACAGCCTCCTACGAGCAGTACTTC. The rearrangement links TRBV5-1 to TRBJ2-7; 7 bases match TRBD1. Germline V CDR1 and CDR2: SGHRS, YFSETQ. This CDR3 spans 15 amino acids. Losses at the gene ends were 4 bases for V and 0 bases for J; bases not matched to a gene: 7. Together with reference TRBV5-1 and TRBJ2-7, the CDR3 gives the full variable domain: KAGVTQTPRYLIKTRGQQVTLSCSPISGHRSVSWYQQTPGQGLQFLFEYFSETQRNKGNFPGRFSGRQFSNSRSEMNVSTLELGDSALYLCASSVDGTASYEQYFGPGTRLTVT.

This clonotype was observed once. The V and J genes are TRBV20-1 and TRBJ1-5; tentative D call: TRBD1 (6 bases). V was trimmed by 4 bases and J by 3 bases, leaving 22 bases between them. Per germline, CDR1 DFQATT and CDR2 SNEGSKA (reference sequence). This CDR3 is built from 17 residues. CDR3 DNA sequence: TGCAGTGCTACCAACGCGCAGTATCAGGGGACCAATCAGCCCCAGCATTTT. Translation: CSATNAQYQGTNQPQHF.

DNA for the CDR3: TGTGCCAGCAGTTTAGTAGGGGGTAACATTCAGTACTTC. Protein sequence: CASSLVGGNIQYF. The chain has TRBV28 and TRBJ2-4; D possibly corresponds to TRBD1 (6 bases). The CDR3 runs to 13 residues. Germline V CDR1 and CDR2: MDHEN, SYDVKM. The V gene lost 2 bases and the J gene lost 7 bases, with 9 bases spanning the gap.

The V call is TRBV28, the J call TRBJ1-5; perhaps TRBD1 as D (5 bases). The CDR3 totals 15 residues. Between the trimmed V and J ends, which lost 10 bases and 2 bases, there was a span of 18 bases. Germline loops: CDR1 MDHEN, CDR2 SYDVKM. In DNA, the CDR3 is TGTGCCACCTTCGGGAGGGACGTTGGCAATCAGCCCCAGCATTTT. It is translated as CATFGRDVGNQPQHF.

This clonotype has a handful of counts. The gene calls are TRBV7-2 and TRBJ2-5; no firm D call. CDR3 length equals 14 residues. Trimming removed 1 base at V and 1 base at J, with 7 bases between. Germline V CDR1 and CDR2: SGHTA, FQGNSA. The CDR3 loop reads CASSLGPLQETQYF. The CDR3 nucleotides are TGTGCCAGCAGCTTAGGTCCCCTCCAAGAGACCCAGTACTTC.

Only a few counts were recorded for this clonotype. This may be a read error: a much more frequent sequence differs by one nucleotide. The V gene is TRBV20-1, the J gene TRBJ2-5; 9 bases agree with TRBD1. This CDR3 spans 16 amino acids. Looked up from germline, CDR1 is DFQATT and CDR2 is SNEGSKA (reference sequence). V shed 0 bases and J 11 bases; nucleotides not matched to a gene: 16. The CDR3 coding sequence is TGCAGTGCTAGAGATCCCACAGGGGGCCTCTTCAATGAGCAGTACTTC. It yields the protein CSARDPTGGLFNEQYF.

This sequence joins TRBV28 and TRBJ1-3; D call uncertain. The CDR3 loop spans 13 amino acids. The germline V gene has CDR1 MDHEN and CDR2 SYDVKM. Deletions cut 5 bases from V and 4 bases from J, with 9 bases between. Here the CDR3 DNA reads TGTGCCAGCAGTACAACACTAGGAAACACCATATATTTT. This sequence encodes CASSTTLGNTIYF.

The sample holds many counts of this clonotype. V and J are TRBV7-2 and TRBJ2-7; weak D call: TRBD2 (5 bases). Germline CDR1 SGHTA, CDR2 FQGNSA. The CDR3 contains 13 residues. V was trimmed by 6 bases and J by 1 base, leaving 10 bases between them. The CDR3 sequence is CASSLRDSYEQYF. The CDR3 DNA sequence: TGTGCCAGCAGTCTCCGGGATTCCTACGAGCAGTACTTC.

This clonotype was seen a handful of times. The chain is built from TRBV11-2 and TRBJ2-1; D may correspond to TRBD1 or TRBD2 (5 bases each). V was trimmed by 1 base and J by 7 bases, leaving 23 bases between them. The CDR3 loop spans 18 amino acids. CDR1 SGHAT and CDR2 FQNNGV come from the germline V gene. CDR3 DNA: TGTGCCAGCAGCTTAGTAATCCCGGGACCGACCCACAGAAATGAGCAGTTCTTC. Translation gives CASSLVIPGPTHRNEQFF.

There are many counts of this clonotype. The chain recombines TRBV3-1 with TRBJ2-5, with TRBD2 as a possible D gene (5 bases). The CDR3 length is 14 residues. V was cut by 1 base and J by 5 bases, with 11 bases left in between. Germline loops: CDR1 LGHDT, CDR2 YNNKEL (reference sequence). CDR3 amino acids: CASSQGIRGETQYF. The CDR3, as DNA: TGTGCCAGCAGCCAAGGAATTAGAGGGGAGACCCAGTACTTC.